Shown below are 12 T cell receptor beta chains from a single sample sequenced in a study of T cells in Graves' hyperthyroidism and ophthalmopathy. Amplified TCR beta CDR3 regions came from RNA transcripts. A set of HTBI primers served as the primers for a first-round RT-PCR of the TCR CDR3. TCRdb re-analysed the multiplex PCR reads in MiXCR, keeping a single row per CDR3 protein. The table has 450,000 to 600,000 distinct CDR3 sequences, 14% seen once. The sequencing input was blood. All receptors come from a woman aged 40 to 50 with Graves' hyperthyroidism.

Written as DNA, the CDR3 is TGCGCCAGCGGACAGGGGAGCACAGATACGCAGTATTTT. As protein: CASGQGSTDTQYF. The chain has TRBV10-1 and TRBJ2-3; TRBD1 matches at 9 bases. This CDR3 is 13 amino acids long. Germline V gene sequence: CDR1 WNHNN, CDR2 SYGVQD (reference sequence). Trimming at V came to 8 bases and at J to 0 bases, leaving 0 bases not matched to a gene.

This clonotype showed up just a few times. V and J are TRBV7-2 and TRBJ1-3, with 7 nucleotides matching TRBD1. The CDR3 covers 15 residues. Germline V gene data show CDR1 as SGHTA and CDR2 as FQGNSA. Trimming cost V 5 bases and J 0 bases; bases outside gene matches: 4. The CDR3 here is CASSQRDSSGNTIYF. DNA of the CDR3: TGTGCCAGCAGCCAGAGGGACAGCTCTGGAAACACCATATATTTT.

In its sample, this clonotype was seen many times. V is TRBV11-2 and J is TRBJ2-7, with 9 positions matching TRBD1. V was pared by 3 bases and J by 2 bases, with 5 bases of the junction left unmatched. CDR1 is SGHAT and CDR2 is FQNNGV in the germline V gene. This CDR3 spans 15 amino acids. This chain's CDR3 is CASSLQGQGPYEQYF. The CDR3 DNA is TGTGCCAGCAGCTTGCAGGGACAGGGCCCCTACGAGCAGTACTTC. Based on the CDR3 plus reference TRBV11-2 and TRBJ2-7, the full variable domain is EAGVAQSPRYKIIEKRQSVAFWCNPISGHATLYWYQQILGQGPKLLIQFQNNGVVDDSQLPKDRFSAERLKGVDSTLKIQPAKLEDSAVYLCASSLQGQGPYEQYFGPGTRLTVT.

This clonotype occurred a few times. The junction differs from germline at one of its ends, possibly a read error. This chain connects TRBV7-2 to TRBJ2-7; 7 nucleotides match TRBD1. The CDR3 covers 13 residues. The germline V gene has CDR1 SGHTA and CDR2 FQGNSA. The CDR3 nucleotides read TGTGCCTGCAGCCCGAGGGACAGTTACGAGCAGTACTTC. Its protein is CACSPRDSYEQYF.

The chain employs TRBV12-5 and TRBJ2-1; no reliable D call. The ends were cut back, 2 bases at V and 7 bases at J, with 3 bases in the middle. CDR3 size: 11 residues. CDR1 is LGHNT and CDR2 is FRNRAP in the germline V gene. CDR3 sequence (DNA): TGTGCTAGTGGTTTGAGAAATGAGCAGTTCTTC. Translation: CASGLRNEQFF.

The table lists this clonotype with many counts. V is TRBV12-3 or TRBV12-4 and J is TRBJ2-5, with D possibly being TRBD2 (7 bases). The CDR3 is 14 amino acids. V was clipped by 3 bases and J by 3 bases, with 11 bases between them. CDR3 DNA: TGTGCCAGCAGTTTGGCGGGGGCGAAAGAGACCCAGTACTTC. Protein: CASSLAGAKETQYF.

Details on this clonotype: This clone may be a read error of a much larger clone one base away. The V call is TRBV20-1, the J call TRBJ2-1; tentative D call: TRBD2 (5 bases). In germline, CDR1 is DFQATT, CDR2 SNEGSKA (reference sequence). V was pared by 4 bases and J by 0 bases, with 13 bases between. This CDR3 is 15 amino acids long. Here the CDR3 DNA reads TGCAGTGCTAAAGCCGAACTAGACTCCTACAATGAGCAGTTCTTC. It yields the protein CSAKAELDSYNEQFF.

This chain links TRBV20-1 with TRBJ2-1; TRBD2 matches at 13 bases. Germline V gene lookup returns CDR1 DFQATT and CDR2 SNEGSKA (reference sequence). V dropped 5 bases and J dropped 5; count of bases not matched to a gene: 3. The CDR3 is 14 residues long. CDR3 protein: CSAQGLAGNNEQFF. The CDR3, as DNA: TGCAGTGCTCAGGGACTAGCGGGGAACAATGAGCAGTTCTTC.

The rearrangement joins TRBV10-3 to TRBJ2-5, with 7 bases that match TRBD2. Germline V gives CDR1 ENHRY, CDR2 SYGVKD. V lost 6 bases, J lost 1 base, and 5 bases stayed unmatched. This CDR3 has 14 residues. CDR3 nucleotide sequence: TGTGCCATCAGAGGCGCTAGCGGCCAAGAGACCCAGTACTTC. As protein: CAIRGASGQETQYF.

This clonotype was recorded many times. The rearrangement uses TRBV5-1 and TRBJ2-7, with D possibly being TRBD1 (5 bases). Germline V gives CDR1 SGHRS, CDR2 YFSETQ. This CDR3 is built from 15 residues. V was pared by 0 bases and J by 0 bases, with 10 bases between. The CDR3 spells CASSLGPGPSYEQYF. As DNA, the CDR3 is TGCGCCAGCAGCTTGGGGCCAGGGCCCTCCTACGAGCAGTACTTC.

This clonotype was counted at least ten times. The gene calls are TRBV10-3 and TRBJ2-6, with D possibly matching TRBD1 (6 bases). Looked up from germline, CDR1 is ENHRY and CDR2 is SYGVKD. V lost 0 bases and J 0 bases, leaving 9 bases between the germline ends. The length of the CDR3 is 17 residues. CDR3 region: CAISESRGASGANVLTF. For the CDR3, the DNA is TGTGCCATCAGTGAGTCCAGGGGCGCCTCTGGGGCCAACGTCCTGACTTTC.

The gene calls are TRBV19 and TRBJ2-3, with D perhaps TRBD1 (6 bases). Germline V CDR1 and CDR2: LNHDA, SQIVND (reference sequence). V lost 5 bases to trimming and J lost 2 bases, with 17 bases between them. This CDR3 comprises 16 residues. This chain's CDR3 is CASSLTGTQNTDTQYF. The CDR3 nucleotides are TGTGCCAGTAGTCTAACCGGGACACAGAACACAGATACGCAGTATTTT.